This T cell receptor (beta chain) derives from a study of blood T cell repertoires in COVID-19. Study information: COVID-19 samples, acute and convalescent, were from the United States, Italy and Spain. T cells, B-cell-depleted T cells, or PBMCs supplied cDNA or gDNA.

V was clipped by 1 base and J by 2 bases, with 12 bases between them. Germline CDR1 is KGHSH and CDR2 is LQKENI. This CDR3 region has 16 residues. Original analysis: Reference gene primers were amplified, and this amplification served to estimate nucleated cell counts. Libraries were prepared by immunoSEQ multiplex PCR; TCRdb keeps only in-frame clonotypes and omits some of them. The V and J calls and clone size are taken from that table; D and trimming were inferred from the DNA. The table has about 270,000 clones, roughly 84% seen once. The clonotype was recovered from a woman between 18 and 29 years old with acute or convalescent COVID-19. Input material: peripheral blood. The genes are TRBV18 and TRBJ2-4, with D perhaps TRBD1 (6 bases). The CDR3 nucleotides read TGTGCCAGCTCACCACAGTATCAGGGGACCAAAAACATTCAGTACTTC. The encoded protein is CASSPQYQGTKNIQYF.